These T cell receptor beta chains were read from a single sample in a study of OX40 agonist ivuxolimab in advanced cancers. Sequenced by immunoSEQ multiplex PCR; TCRdb stores in-frame clones only, minus some. The data show roughly 53,000 clones, roughly 80% seen once. Sequenced here: CD4+ or CD8+ T cells sorted from blood, sampled in a trial of the OX40 agonist ivuxolimab. The source is an adult with an advanced solid tumor such as melanoma, head and neck, liver or kidney cancer. Each CDR3 is given with its conserved first and last residue. A D gene is named only where the DNA matches it firmly. Clone size, where shown, is once, few, many, or a class for clones that have expanded.

V gene	J gene	D gene	clone size	CDR3 protein	CDR3 DNA
TRBV7-9	TRBJ1-2	.	.	CASSQNRGDVGYTF	TGTGCCAGCAGTCAAAATAGGGGCGACGTTGGCTACACCTTC
TRBV10-3	TRBJ2-3	TRBD2	.	CAINHSGGSTDTQYF	TGTGCCATCAACCATAGCGGGGGAAGCACAGATACGCAGTATTTT
TRBV21-1	TRBJ2-2	.	.	CASSKDSNTGELFF	TGTGCCAGCAGCAAAGACAGTAACACCGGGGAGCTGTTTTTT
TRBV7-7	TRBJ2-1	.	.	CASSLGSGGGYNEQFF	TGTGCCAGCAGCTTAGGATCGGGGGGCGGCTACAATGAGCAGTTCTTC
TRBV27	TRBJ2-1	TRBD2	.	CASSIGLAGDPYNEQFF	TGTGCCAGCAGTATCGGACTAGCGGGAGACCCCTACAATGAGCAGTTCTTC
TRBV4-3	TRBJ2-5	.	.	CASSQGPQETQYF	TGCGCCAGCAGCCAAGGTCCCCAAGAGACCCAGTACTTC
TRBV27	TRBJ1-4	.	.	CASSSRGREGKLFF	TGTGCCAGCAGTTCGCGGGGCAGGGAGGGAAAACTGTTTTTT
TRBV5-1	TRBJ2-3	.	.	CASSLGARTPPTDTQYF	TGCGCCAGCAGCTTGGGGGCTCGGACCCCGCCGACAGATACGCAGTATTTT
TRBV4-1	TRBJ2-7	.	.	CASSQAERTYEQYF	TGCGCCAGCAGCCAAGCGGAGCGGACCTACGAGCAGTACTTC
TRBV5-6	TRBJ1-2	.	.	CASSRNYGYTF	TGTGCCAGCAGCCGGAACTATGGCTACACCTTC
TRBV7-2	TRBJ1-1	.	.	CASSPEGLNTEAFF	TGTGCCAGCAGCCCGGAGGGGCTGAACACTGAAGCTTTCTTT
TRBV7-9	TRBJ2-5	TRBD1	.	CANSLQGWQETQYF	TGTGCCAACAGCTTACAGGGGTGGCAAGAGACCCAGTACTTC
TRBV6-5	TRBJ2-5	TRBD1	.	CASSRRQGIGETQYF	TGTGCCAGCAGTCGGAGACAGGGGATAGGAGAGACCCAGTACTTC
TRBV7-6	TRBJ1-1	TRBD1	.	CASSPGTGLGTEAFF	TGTGCCAGCAGCCCCGGGACAGGGCTTGGAACTGAAGCTTTCTTT
TRBV18	TRBJ2-2	.	once	CASSPEYTGELFF	TGTGCCAGCTCACCAGAGTACACCGGGGAGCTGTTTTTT
TRBV7-3	TRBJ2-1	.	.	CASSPRQGGTYNEQFF	TGTGCCAGCAGCCCCAGACAGGGAGGGACCTACAATGAGCAGTTCTTC
TRBV5-4	TRBJ1-3	.	.	CASSPGHAGSGNTIYF	TGTGCCAGCAGCCCAGGGCACGCAGGCTCTGGAAACACCATATATTTT
TRBV5-4	TRBJ2-3	TRBD2	.	CASSLSGGAADTQYF	TGTGCCAGCAGCTTGTCCGGGGGGGCGGCAGATACGCAGTATTTT
TRBV6-5	TRBJ1-1	TRBD1	once	CASSSRTGSTEAFF	TGTGCCAGCAGTTCCAGGACAGGGAGCACTGAAGCTTTCTTT
TRBV19	TRBJ2-3	TRBD2	.	CASSMTSGSITDTQYF	TGTGCCAGTAGTATGACTAGCGGGAGTATCACAGATACGCAGTATTTT
TRBV9	TRBJ2-2	.	.	CASSVATGDTGELFF	TGTGCCAGCAGCGTAGCTACGGGGGACACCGGGGAGCTGTTTTTT
TRBV7-3	TRBJ2-2	.	.	CASSLTRNTGELFF	TGTGCCAGCAGCTTAACTCGGAACACCGGGGAGCTGTTTTTT
TRBV6-8	TRBJ2-7	TRBD1	.	CATSGQGQYEQYF	TGTGCCACCTCGGGACAGGGGCAGTACGAGCAGTACTTC
TRBV5-5	TRBJ2-7	.	.	CASSPPLGEQYF	TGTGCCAGCAGCCCCCCCTTGGGAGAGCAGTACTTC
TRBV7-3	TRBJ2-5	.	once	CASSPQGGETQYF	TGTGCCAGCAGCCCTCAGGGGGGGGAGACCCAGTACTTC
TRBV30	TRBJ2-3	.	.	CAWSVAADTQYF	TGTGCCTGGAGTGTAGCGGCAGATACGCAGTATTTT
TRBV11-1	TRBJ1-2	.	.	CASSQDVWGGEVDSTF	TGTGCCAGCAGCCAGGATGTATGGGGGGGCGAGGTCGACTCCACCTTC
TRBV27	TRBJ2-3	.	.	CASSPRLDRDFTDTQYF	TGTGCCAGCAGTCCGAGACTTGACAGGGACTTCACAGATACGCAGTATTTT
TRBV14	TRBJ2-5	TRBD2	.	CASSHRQGMGLAGQIPQETQYF	TGTGCCAGCAGCCACCGACAGGGGATGGGACTAGCGGGACAGATACCCCAAGAGACCCAGTACTTC
TRBV18	TRBJ2-3	.	.	CASSPRLNPTDTQYF	TGTGCCAGCTCACCACGACTAAATCCCACAGATACGCAGTATTTT
TRBV7-9	TRBJ1-3	.	.	CASSFAQGNTIYF	TGTGCCAGCAGCTTTGCCCAGGGAAACACCATATATTTT
TRBV6-6	TRBJ2-7	.	few	CASKGTRRVSYEQYF	TGTGCCAGCAAGGGAACTAGAAGGGTTTCCTACGAGCAGTACTTC
TRBV18	TRBJ1-5	.	.	CASSPIRVGDQPQHF	TGTGCCAGCTCACCAATCAGGGTGGGCGATCAGCCCCAGCATTTT
TRBV5-6	TRBJ2-5	.	.	CASSFLGETQYF	TGTGCCAGCAGCTTTCTGGGCGAGACCCAGTACTTC
TRBV6-5	TRBJ1-5	TRBD1	once	CASSLAGGFDQPQHF	TGTGCCAGCAGTTTGGCAGGGGGCTTCGATCAGCCCCAGCATTTT
TRBV13	TRBJ2-7	TRBD2	.	CASSSLSGGVTYEQYF	TGTGCCAGCAGCTCCCTCTCGGGAGGGGTTACCTACGAGCAGTACTTC
TRBV5-1	TRBJ2-7	TRBD2	once	CASSFGGKYEQYF	TGCGCCAGCAGCTTCGGGGGGAAGTACGAGCAGTACTTC
TRBV5-8	TRBJ2-5	.	.	CASSLGGREETQYF	TGTGCCAGCAGCTTGGGTGGACGTGAAGAGACCCAGTACTTC
TRBV15	TRBJ1-1	TRBD1	.	CATQAQDRVPEAFF	TGTGCCACCCAAGCCCAGGACAGGGTCCCTGAAGCTTTCTTT
TRBV7-2	TRBJ1-5	.	.	CASSLQGINQPQHF	TGTGCCAGCAGCTTACAGGGGATAAATCAGCCCCAGCATTTT
TRBV29-1	TRBJ2-7	TRBD1	.	CSARTGRYEQYF	TGCAGCGCCCGGACAGGACGGTACGAGCAGTACTTC
TRBV19	TRBJ1-4	.	.	CASSLLEKLFF	TGTGCCAGTAGCCTTCTGGAAAAACTGTTTTTT
TRBV6-5	TRBJ1-3	.	once	CASSWSRDEGNTIYF	TGTGCCAGCAGTTGGAGCCGGGACGAAGGAAACACCATATATTTT
TRBV7-3	TRBJ2-7	.	.	CASSPTLDGYEQYF	TGTGCCAGCAGCCCAACCCTGGACGGCTACGAGCAGTACTTC
TRBV9	TRBJ2-2	TRBD1	.	CASSTSPDRERELFF	TGTGCCAGCAGCACGTCCCCCGACAGGGAAAGGGAGCTGTTTTTT
TRBV5-1	TRBJ2-3	.	once	CASRQGFGDTQYF	TGCGCCTCTAGGCAGGGGTTCGGAGATACGCAGTATTTT
TRBV6-8	TRBJ2-3	TRBD2	.	CASSYRGLAERGHTQYF	TGTGCCAGCAGTTACAGGGGACTAGCGGAACGGGGTCATACGCAGTATTTT
TRBV6-6	TRBJ1-5	.	once	CASSYSTNQPQHF	TGTGCCAGCAGTTACTCGACTAATCAGCCCCAGCATTTT
TRBV7-7	TRBJ2-2	.	.	CASSLALGQGTGELFF	TGTGCCAGCAGCTTAGCGTTGGGCCAGGGCACCGGGGAGCTGTTTTTT
TRBV27	TRBJ2-1	.	few	CASSFEGPSYNEQFF	TGTGCCAGCAGTTTCGAGGGCCCTTCCTACAATGAGCAGTTCTTC
TRBV6-5	TRBJ1-2	.	.	CASTQGVGYTF	TGTGCCAGCACCCAAGGGGTTGGCTACACCTTC
TRBV7-2	TRBJ1-2	.	.	CASSLTALYGYTF	TGTGCCAGCAGCTTGACGGCCCTCTATGGCTACACCTTC
TRBV7-9	TRBJ2-7	.	.	CASSLGTIRSYEQYF	TGTGCCAGCAGCTTAGGGACTATCCGAAGCTACGAGCAGTACTTC
TRBV30	TRBJ1-1	TRBD1	.	CAGDRANTEAFF	TGTGCCGGTGACAGGGCGAACACTGAAGCTTTCTTT
TRBV19	TRBJ2-1	.	few	CASSIRTGEGGEQFF	TGTGCCAGTAGTATAAGGACGGGAGAGGGCGGTGAGCAGTTCTTC
TRBV18	TRBJ1-2	.	.	CASPPPGGIWSANYGYTF	TGTGCCAGCCCACCACCGGGGGGGATTTGGTCTGCTAACTATGGCTACACCTTC
TRBV6-5	TRBJ1-2	.	.	CASSSPHEAGYTF	TGTGCCAGCAGCAGCCCTCACGAGGCCGGCTACACCTTC
TRBV29-1	TRBJ2-7	.	.	CSVENQTYEQYF	TGCAGCGTTGAAAATCAGACCTACGAGCAGTACTTC
TRBV27	TRBJ2-7	.	.	CASSLSRPGIVSYEQYF	TGTGCCAGCAGTTTGAGTCGCCCAGGGATAGTTTCCTACGAGCAGTACTTC